The 29 T cell receptor beta chains below come from one sample, sequenced in a study of T cell changes during pregnancy in multiple sclerosis. The method was immunoSEQ multiplex PCR; TCRdb's version includes in-frame clones alone and lacks a portion of them. The sample holds tens of thousands of clones, approximately 92% seen once. This material consisted of CD8+ T cells from peripheral blood mononuclear cells, taken in the third trimester of pregnancy. Receptor source: a female donor in good health, enrolled as a control in a pregnancy study.

The chain is built from TRBV4-1 and TRBJ2-7; D uncertain. Germline CDR1 is MGHRA and CDR2 is YSYEKL. The CDR3 contains 15 residues. Trimming removed 0 bases from V and 6 bases from J, with 15 bases in between. The CDR3 region has the DNA TGCGCCAGCAGCCAAGATTTTAACTCCCAGGTCGAGCAGTACTTC. Its protein product is CASSQDFNSQVEQYF.

The V and J genes are TRBV7-9 and TRBJ2-1; TRBD2 matches at 15 bases. CDR1 and CDR2 (germline): SEHNR, FQNEAQ (reference sequence). CDR3 length equals 15 residues. Trimming removed 6 bases from V and 10 bases from J; junction bases left unmatched: 7. The CDR3 DNA is TGTGCCAGCAGTACCGGGACTAGCGGGGGGTTGGAGCAGTTCTTC. It codes for CASSTGTSGGLEQFF.

V and J are TRBV19 and TRBJ2-3; tentative D call: TRBD2 (6 bases). Trimming shortened V by 7 bases and J by 8 bases, and 13 bases separated the two germline ends. The germline gives CDR1 LNHDA, CDR2 SQIVND (reference sequence). CDR3 length: 12 residues. The CDR3 is CASTPGGGTQYF. The CDR3 nucleotides read TGTGCCAGTACGCCCGGGGGTGGTACGCAGTATTTT.

CDR3 in amino acids: CASSLIGLEGQETQYF. CDR3 sequence (DNA): TGTGCCAGCAGCTTAATCGGTCTGGAGGGACAGGAGACCCAGTACTTC. This chain connects TRBV7-3 to TRBJ2-5, with D perhaps TRBD1 (7 bases). Germline V CDR1 and CDR2: SGHTA, FQGTGA. V shed 1 base and J shed 5 bases, with 17 bases lying between them. The CDR3 is 16 amino acids.

The gene calls are TRBV9 and TRBJ2-7; 8 bases match TRBD2. The trim removed 4 bases at V and 2 bases at J, leaving 5 bases unmatched. The CDR3 consists of 14 residues. CDR1 is SGDLS, CDR2 YYNGEE, per germline. Here the CDR3 reads CASSPRGGAYEQYF. The CDR3 DNA follows: TGTGCCAGCAGCCCCCGGGGGGGAGCCTACGAGCAGTACTTC.

The chain carries TRBV6-6 and TRBJ1-1; 8 bases align to TRBD1. V lost 0 bases to trimming and J lost 5 bases; unmatched junction nucleotides: 5. The CDR3 totals 15 residues. Germline V gene data show CDR1 as MNHNY and CDR2 as SVGAGI (reference sequence). The CDR3 spells CASSYSIQGDTEAFF. In nucleotides, the CDR3 is TGTGCCAGCAGTTACTCAATACAGGGGGATACTGAAGCTTTCTTT.

Written as DNA, the CDR3 is TGTGCCAGCACCCGAGCTAGCGGCTCCACAGATACGCAGTATTTT. Residues: CASTRASGSTDTQYF. The chain employs TRBV7-6 and TRBJ2-3, with 7 bases aligning to TRBD2. The germline V gene encodes CDR1 SGHVS and CDR2 FNYEAQ. CDR3 length: 15 residues. Losses at the gene ends were 7 bases for V and 2 bases for J; bases not matched to a gene: 9.

The chain uses TRBV2 and TRBJ2-3, with D perhaps TRBD1 (6 bases). There are 16 residues in the CDR3. V was pared by 2 bases and J by 0 bases, with 12 bases between. Germline CDR1 SNHLY, CDR2 FYNNEI. CDR3 residues: CASSEWPGASTDTQYF. The CDR3, as DNA: TGTGCCAGCAGTGAATGGCCAGGGGCAAGCACAGATACGCAGTATTTT. Full variable domain (remainder filled in from reference TRBV2 and TRBJ2-3): EPEVTQTPSHQVTQMGQEVILRCVPISNHLYFYWYRQILGQKVEFLVSFYNNEISEKSEIFDDQFSVERPDGSNFTLKIRSTKLEDSAMYFCASSEWPGASTDTQYFGPGTRLTVL.

The rearrangement links TRBV7-8 to TRBJ2-2, with D maybe TRBD1 (5 bases). Deletions cut 5 bases from V and 6 bases from J, with 16 bases between. CDR3 length: 15 residues. From germline, CDR1 is SGHVS and CDR2 FQNEAQ. This chain's CDR3 is CASSDTGARAGELFF. The CDR3 DNA reads as TGTGCCAGCAGCGACACAGGAGCCCGCGCCGGGGAGCTGTTTTTT.

The chain carries TRBV30 and TRBJ1-2, with TRBD1 identical over 8 bases. Germline V lookup: CDR1 GTSNPN, CDR2 SVGIG (reference sequence). The CDR3 runs to 18 residues. V lost 5 bases, J lost 3 bases, and 20 bases stayed unmatched. CDR3 nucleotides: TGTGCCTGGGAGGAGGAGGCAGGGGGCGCAGGGGTCCACTATGGCTACACCTTC. It codes for CAWEEEAGGAGVHYGYTF.

The V gene is TRBV5-4, the J gene TRBJ1-6; D gene unclear. The CDR3 spans 13 residues. Trimming removed 6 bases from V and 10 bases from J, with 14 bases in between. Germline lookup yields CDR1 SGHNT and CDR2 YYREEE (reference sequence). The CDR3 is CASTIRSGSPLHF. The CDR3 nucleotides are TGTGCCAGCACCATAAGGTCGGGGTCACCCCTCCACTTT.

The V gene is TRBV7-3, the J gene TRBJ2-1; 12 bases match TRBD2. J lost 8 bases, V lost 2 bases, and 7 bases had no gene match. Germline V gene data show CDR1 as SGHTA and CDR2 as FQGTGA. The CDR3 covers 16 residues. CDR3 protein: CASSLGTSGGWDEQFF. The CDR3 DNA reads as TGTGCCAGCAGCTTAGGTACTAGCGGGGGGTGGGATGAGCAGTTCTTC.

The chain couples TRBV6-1 to TRBJ2-7, with D perhaps TRBD2 (7 bases). Germline CDR1 MNHNS, CDR2 SASEGT. The V and J ends lost 4 bases and 2 bases respectively, with 18 bases between them. This CDR3 region has 16 residues. The CDR3: CASSAHPGEGAYEQYF. DNA for the CDR3: TGTGCCAGCAGTGCACACCCGGGGGAGGGGGCCTACGAGCAGTACTTC.

The genes are TRBV5-1 and TRBJ1-2; 11 positions agree with TRBD1. CDR3 length: 15 amino acids. After removal of 2 bases from V and 8 bases from J, the junction contained 8 bases not matched to a gene. Germline CDR1 and CDR2: SGHRS and YFSETQ. CDR3 sequence (DNA): TGCGCCAGCAGCTTAGGGACAGGGGGAACCCAAGGCTACACCTTC. It is translated as CASSLGTGGTQGYTF.

The chain uses TRBV9 and TRBJ1-1; TRBD1 aligns across 7 bases. With V trimmed by 4 bases and J by 1 base, 4 bases remained unmatched. The CDR3 has 14 residues. Germline V CDR1 and CDR2: SGDLS, YYNGEE. The CDR3 DNA is TGTGCCAGCAGCACACAGGGGTGGAACACTGAAGCTTTCTTT. Protein product: CASSTQGWNTEAFF.

This chain uses TRBV7-2 with TRBJ1-1; D is possibly TRBD1 (6 bases). Germline V gene data show CDR1 as SGHTA and CDR2 as FQGNSA. This CDR3 is built from 16 residues. Trimming took off 1 base at V and 0 bases at J, with 12 bases between the two ends. This CDR3 reads CASSLVYPGVNTEAFF. The DNA of the CDR3 is TGTGCCAGCAGCTTAGTTTATCCAGGGGTGAACACTGAAGCTTTCTTT.

The CDR3 DNA follows: TGTGCCAGCAGTTTTGACTACGACTCCTACGAGCAGTACTTC. Its translation: CASSFDYDSYEQYF. The chain joins TRBV27 to TRBJ2-7; D is possibly TRBD2 (5 bases). Germline V gene lookup returns CDR1 MNHEY and CDR2 SMNVEV (reference sequence). The V end lost 3 bases, the J end lost 0 bases, and 9 bases lay between the germline ends. The CDR3 totals 14 residues.

The chain has TRBV7-6 and TRBJ2-1, with D possibly being TRBD2 (5 bases). The V and J ends lost 3 bases and 6 bases respectively, with 12 bases between them. CDR3 length equals 14 residues. From germline, CDR1 is SGHVS and CDR2 FNYEAQ. CDR3 in amino acids: CASSFGLDGNEQFF. The DNA of the CDR3 is TGTGCCAGCAGCTTCGGACTGGACGGCAATGAGCAGTTCTTC.

The chain recombines TRBV7-9 with TRBJ1-1; TRBD1 agrees at 8 bases. Germline trimming cut 2 bases from V and 4 bases from J; bases unmatched to any gene: 9. CDR3 length equals 16 residues. CDR1 SEHNR and CDR2 FQNEAQ come from the germline V gene (reference sequence). CDR3 region: CASSLMPLDRATEAFF. The CDR3 coding sequence is TGTGCCAGCAGCTTAATGCCCCTGGACAGGGCCACTGAAGCTTTCTTT.

The gene calls are TRBV2 and TRBJ1-5; 8 bases are shared with TRBD1. Looked up from germline, CDR1 is SNHLY and CDR2 is FYNNEI. The CDR3 is made up of 14 amino acids. V gave up 4 bases and J gave up 4 bases; unmatched junction bases: 3. In DNA form, the CDR3 reads TGTGCCAGCAGTGGGACAGGGATAAATCAGCCCCAGCATTTT. Amino acid sequence: CASSGTGINQPQHF. Full variable domain (missing parts from reference TRBV2 and TRBJ1-5): EPEVTQTPSHQVTQMGQEVILRCVPISNHLYFYWYRQILGQKVEFLVSFYNNEISEKSEIFDDQFSVERPDGSNFTLKIRSTKLEDSAMYFCASSGTGINQPQHFGDGTRLSIL.

The chain couples TRBV29-1 to TRBJ2-7; D is possibly TRBD2 (5 bases). The V and J ends lost 6 bases and 2 bases respectively, with 14 bases between them. CDR3 length: 13 residues. CDR1 is SQVTM and CDR2 is ANQGSEA in the germline V gene. The CDR3 reads CSVADTRAYEQYF. CDR3 DNA sequence: TGCAGCGTCGCCGACACGAGGGCCTACGAGCAGTACTTC.

The chain joins TRBV5-6 to TRBJ2-1, with D hard to call. Trimming cost V 4 bases and J 9 bases, with 20 bases left between them. Per the germline V gene, CDR1 is SGHDT and CDR2 is YYEEEE. The CDR3 spans 15 residues. CDR3 DNA: TGTGCCAGCAGCCTCCCCAAGCCCGCTCGTAGTGAGCAGTTCTTC. The encoded protein is CASSLPKPARSEQFF. Full variable domain (rest looked up from reference TRBV5-6 and TRBJ2-1): DAGVTQSPTHLIKTRGQQVTLRCSPKSGHDTVSWYQQALGQGPQFIFQYYEEEERQRGNFPDRFSGHQFPNYSSELNVNALLLGDSALYLCASSLPKPARSEQFFGPGTRLTVL.

This chain uses TRBV7-9 with TRBJ2-1; 7 nucleotides match TRBD1. This CDR3 has 12 residues. The ends lost 4 bases at V and 10 bases at J; junction bases unmatched: 4. Germline V gives CDR1 SEHNR, CDR2 FQNEAQ (reference sequence). CDR3 amino acids: CASSSTGEEQFF. In DNA form, the CDR3 reads TGTGCCAGCAGCTCCACAGGGGAGGAGCAGTTCTTC. The variable domain in full, with the rest retrieved from reference TRBV7-9 and TRBJ2-1, is DTGVSQNPRHKITKRGQNVTFRCDPISEHNRLYWYRQTLGQGPEFLTYFQNEAQLEKSRLLSDRFSAERPKGSFSTLEIQRTEQGDSAMYLCASSSTGEEQFFGPGTRLTVL.

The chain employs TRBV4-3 and TRBJ2-1; TRBD2 matches 9 bases. CDR3 length: 17 residues. V lost 4 bases and J lost 4; bases outside the gene matches: 11. Germline loops: CDR1 LGHNA, CDR2 YSLEER. The CDR3 nucleotides are TGCGCCAGCAGCCCGGATTGGCGGGGGGGCGGTTACAATGAGCAGTTCTTC. It codes for CASSPDWRGGGYNEQFF.

V usage is TRBV4-3 and J usage is TRBJ2-7; 7 bases agree with TRBD1. Germline V gene lookup returns CDR1 LGHNA and CDR2 YSLEER. The V and J ends lost 3 bases and 4 bases, in that order; junction bases with no gene match: 12. The CDR3 totals 16 residues. The CDR3 DNA follows: TGCGCCAGCAGCCAGGGGTACGGTGGGACAGCGTACGAGCAGTACTTC. As protein: CASSQGYGGTAYEQYF.

V is TRBV27 and J is TRBJ2-7; D possibly corresponds to TRBD2 (5 bases). V shed 4 bases and J shed 5 bases, with 6 bases lying between them. This CDR3 spans 11 amino acids. CDR1 is MNHEY and CDR2 is SMNVEV in the germline V gene (reference sequence). The CDR3: CASSSGNEQYF. Written as DNA, the CDR3 is TGTGCCAGCAGTTCCGGGAACGAGCAGTACTTC.

This clone was recorded a few times. The chain recombines TRBV29-1 with TRBJ1-5, with D perhaps TRBD1 (6 bases). V dropped 4 bases and J dropped 6 bases, with 10 bases sitting between them. The CDR3 is 12 amino acids. From germline, CDR1 is SQVTM and CDR2 ANQGSEA. Here the CDR3 DNA reads TGCAGCGTTGCAGGGGAGGGTCAGCCCCAGCATTTT. This encodes CSVAGEGQPQHF. Full variable domain (remainder filled in from reference TRBV29-1 and TRBJ1-5): SAVISQKPSRDICQRGTSLTIQCQVDSQVTMMFWYRQQPGQSLTLIATANQGSEATYESGFVIDKFPISRPNLTFSTLTVSNMSPEDSSIYLCSVAGEGQPQHFGDGTRLSIL.

CDR3 nucleotides: TGTGCCAGCAGCCCCGAAAGCCCCAACACCGGGGAGCTGTTTTTT. Protein: CASSPESPNTGELFF. The chain recombines TRBV13 with TRBJ2-2; D not certain. The CDR3 runs to 15 residues. Germline lookup yields CDR1 PRHDT and CDR2 FYEKMQ (reference sequence). The V end lost 5 bases, the J end lost 2 bases, and 12 bases lay between the germline ends.

The chain employs TRBV9 and TRBJ2-7; no clear D gene. Trimming pared 4 bases from V and 1 base from J, leaving 15 bases between. This CDR3 is built from 15 residues. The germline gives CDR1 SGDLS, CDR2 YYNGEE. The CDR3 region is CASSPTHGLSYEQYF. CDR3 in DNA: TGTGCCAGCAGCCCCACGCATGGCCTTTCCTACGAGCAGTACTTC. Combining the CDR3 with reference TRBV9 and TRBJ2-7 gives the whole variable domain DSGVTQTPKHLITATGQRVTLRCSPRSGDLSVYWYQQSLDQGLQFLIQYYNGEERAKGNILERFSAQQFPDLHSELNLSSLELGDSALYFCASSPTHGLSYEQYFGPGTRLTVT.